This TCR beta chain was identified during a study of blood T cell repertoires in COVID-19. Study summary: Material from acute and convalescent COVID-19 was sourced from the United States, Italy and Spain. PBMCs, B-cell-depleted T cells, or T cells provided the cDNA or gDNA that made up the material.

Per the original data handling: Reference gene primer amplification gave estimated nucleated cell counts. The protocol was immunoSEQ multiplex PCR, while the TCRdb copy is restricted to in-frame clones and leaves out a portion. That table gives V, J and clone size, and the DNA gave D and trimming. This sample carries some 90,000 clones, about 90% of them seen once, and the ten largest clones take about 4.3%. Germline V lookup: CDR1 MNHEY, CDR2 SVGAGI. CDR3 length: 14 amino acids. Trimming stripped 2 bases from V and 2 bases from J, with 9 bases between. The receptor was derived from a woman at least 80 years old with active or convalescent COVID-19. This chain joins TRBV6-5 and TRBJ2-5; TRBD2 is a possible D gene (6 bases). Sequenced input: peripheral blood. CDR3 bases: TGTGCCAGCAGTTACGGGGGACTGCAAGAGACCCAGTACTTC. Translation: CASSYGGLQETQYF.